This T cell receptor (beta chain) was obtained from a study of blood T cell repertoires in COVID-19. Study-wide background: Some COVID-19 samples were acute and others convalescent; all came from the United States, Italy and Spain.

The method was immunoSEQ multiplex PCR; TCRdb's version includes in-frame clones alone and lacks a portion of them. Of about 120,000 clones in the sample, around nine tenths are singletons; the top ten hold approximately 2.3%. This CDR3 has 12 residues. Germline V gene lookup returns CDR1 KGHSH and CDR2 LQKENI. Trimming cost V 6 bases and J 9 bases, with 15 bases left between them. Material: peripheral blood. The receptor's source is a woman between 50 and 59 years old with acute or convalescent COVID-19. The chain employs TRBV18 and TRBJ2-7; D is perhaps TRBD2 (6 bases). The CDR3 loop is CASSPPGGRQYF. Written as DNA, the CDR3 is TGTGCCAGCTCCCCGCCCGGGGGTAGGCAGTACTTC.